This TCR beta chain derives from a study of blood T cell repertoires in COVID-19. The repertoire was sequenced with immunoSEQ multiplex PCR; TCRdb's copy has only in-frame clones and lacks some. The sample has tens of thousands of clones, 88% seen once. The V gene lost 0 bases and the J gene lost 2 bases, with 7 bases spanning the gap. The CDR3 is 14 residues long. The germline V gene has CDR1 ENHRY and CDR2 SYGVKD. Specimen: peripheral blood. The chain employs TRBV10-3 and TRBJ1-2; D call uncertain. The receptor comes from a man in his sixties with acute or convalescent COVID-19. The DNA for the CDR3 is TGTGCCATCAGTGAGTCGGGAGTAAACTATGGCTACACCTTC. It is translated as CAISESGVNYGYTF.